This TCR beta chain was profiled in a study of T cell changes during pregnancy in multiple sclerosis. The germline gives CDR1 SGHTA, CDR2 FQGNSA. V dropped 0 bases and J dropped 10 bases, with 16 bases sitting between them. This CDR3 contains 15 residues. The method was immunoSEQ multiplex PCR; TCRdb's version includes in-frame clones alone and lacks a portion of them. The table has 55,000 to 80,000 clones, around 90% seen once. The TCR comes from a female donor in good health, enrolled as a control in a pregnancy study. The V gene is TRBV7-2, the J gene TRBJ1-5, with D perhaps TRBD1 (5 bases). This material consisted of peripheral blood, taken after pregnancy. The DNA for the CDR3 is TGTGCCAGCAGCTTAGCCCTGCGGACAATCAGCCCCCAGCATTTT. Its translation is CASSLALRTISPQHF.